These 26 T cell receptor beta chains originate from one sample sequenced in a study of T cells in Graves' hyperthyroidism and ophthalmopathy. Using RNA transcripts as the source, TCR beta CDR3 regions were amplified. The HTBI primer set served for first-round RT-PCR of the TCR CDR3. TCRdb recomputed calls from the multiplex PCR reads with MiXCR, one row per CDR3 protein. Here the sample spans some 770,000 distinct CDR3 sequences, over 15% being singletons. The sequenced material came from blood. These receptors were taken from a man between 18 and 29 years old with Graves' hyperthyroidism.

This clonotype was counted at least ten times. The chain links TRBV30 to TRBJ2-3; D is undetermined. This CDR3 has 12 amino acids. Germline CDR1 is GTSNPN and CDR2 is SVGIG (reference sequence). Trimming pared 3 bases from V and 6 bases from J, leaving 10 bases between. The CDR3 nucleotides read TGTGCCTGGAGCTCCGCCCGGGATACGCAGTATTTT. Translated: CAWSSARDTQYF.

This chain links TRBV4-1 with TRBJ2-5, with D unresolved. This CDR3 region has 14 residues. The ends were cut back, 0 bases at V and 6 bases at J, with 11 bases in the middle. Germline V gene data show CDR1 as MGHRA and CDR2 as YSYEKL. The CDR3 sequence: CASSQEGKGQTQYF. The CDR3 DNA reads TGCGCCAGCAGCCAAGAGGGAAAAGGTCAGACCCAGTACTTC.

This chain joins TRBV18 and TRBJ2-7; D not certain. The CDR3 has 13 amino acids. V lost 2 bases to trimming and J lost 0 bases, with 5 bases between them. Germline V lookup: CDR1 KGHSH, CDR2 LQKENI. CDR3 protein: CASSPVDSYEQYF. The CDR3 DNA follows: TGTGCCAGCTCACCAGTTGACTCCTACGAGCAGTACTTC.

This clonotype was recorded many times. The chain joins TRBV6-8 to TRBJ2-1; 8 bases agree with TRBD1. CDR1 is MNHGY and CDR2 is SAAAGT in the germline V gene. The CDR3 is 18 residues long. With 4 bases clipped from V and 0 bases from J, the junction kept 11 bases outside the gene matches. The CDR3 here is CASSFRQGYESSYNEQFF. CDR3 DNA sequence: TGTGCCAGCAGTTTTAGACAGGGGTATGAGAGCTCCTACAATGAGCAGTTCTTC.

This clonotype was seen only a few times. The chain carries TRBV25-1 and TRBJ1-6; 7 bases agree with TRBD1. The trim removed 6 bases at V and 9 bases at J, leaving 5 bases unmatched. The CDR3 loop spans 13 amino acids. The V gene's germline CDR1 is MGHDK and CDR2 SYGVNS. The CDR3 DNA reads TGTGCCAGCAGGAGACAGGGAAGTTCACCCCTCCACTTT. Translation: CASRRQGSSPLHF. The full variable domain, its missing parts supplied by reference TRBV25-1 and TRBJ1-6, is EADIYQTPRYLVIGTGKKITLECSQTMGHDKMYWYQQDPGMELHLIHYSYGVNSTEKGDLSSESTVSRIRTEHFPLTLESARPSHTSQYLCASRRQGSSPLHFGNGTRLTVT.

The gene calls are TRBV14 and TRBJ2-7, with 7 bases identical to TRBD2. J lost 0 bases, V lost 1 base, and 3 bases had no gene match. Germline V gene lookup returns CDR1 SGHDN and CDR2 FVKESK. The CDR3 has 15 residues. The CDR3 nucleotides are TGTGCCAGCAGCCAAGCGACTAGCCCCTCCTACGAGCAGTACTTC. It encodes CASSQATSPSYEQYF.

This clonotype was detected many times. This sequence joins TRBV2 and TRBJ1-1; D possibly corresponds to TRBD1 (5 bases). Looked up from germline, CDR1 is SNHLY and CDR2 is FYNNEI. The ends were cut back, 8 bases at V and 3 bases at J, with 16 bases in the middle. The CDR3 extends over 14 amino acids. The CDR3 sequence: CASSLARGDTEAFF. The CDR3 DNA reads as TGTGCCAGCTCCCTAGCGAGGGGCGACACTGAAGCTTTCTTT.

This clonotype was recorded at least ten times. V is TRBV28 and J is TRBJ2-1, with 13 bases matching TRBD2. Germline V gives CDR1 MDHEN, CDR2 SYDVKM. J lost 12 bases, V lost 5 bases, and 13 bases had no gene match. The CDR3 length is 16 residues. DNA of the CDR3: TGTGCCAGCAGTATTTACCGGACTAGCGGGAGCGGAAGGCAGTTCTTC. Its protein product is CASSIYRTSGSGRQFF. Variable domain in full (rest from reference TRBV28 and TRBJ2-1): DVKVTQSSRYLVKRTGEKVFLECVQDMDHENMFWYRQDPGLGLRLIYFSYDVKMKEKGDIPEGYSVSREKKERFSLILESASTNQTSMYLCASSIYRTSGSGRQFFGPGTRLTVL.

This clonotype was seen only a few times. The chain has TRBV27 and TRBJ1-5, with D uncertain. The CDR3 runs to 14 residues. Germline V gene lookup returns CDR1 MNHEY and CDR2 SMNVEV (reference sequence). The ends were cut back, 6 bases at V and 2 bases at J, with 11 bases in the middle. The CDR3 region is CASRSLDGNQPQHF. The CDR3 DNA reads TGTGCCAGCAGGTCCCTGGATGGCAATCAGCCCCAGCATTTT.

Ten or more counts support this clonotype. The V and J genes are TRBV6-1 and TRBJ2-7; D is unresolved. The germline gives CDR1 MNHNS, CDR2 SASEGT. The V and J ends lost 1 base and 2 bases respectively, with 6 bases between them. This CDR3 contains 13 residues. In DNA form, the CDR3 reads TGTGCCAGCAGTGAAGGCCAGCCCTACGAGCAGTACTTC. Translated: CASSEGQPYEQYF.

The chain combines TRBV18 with TRBJ1-4; D may be TRBD1 (5 bases). V was pared by 8 bases and J by 2 bases, with 9 bases between. The CDR3 totals 13 residues. Germline assignment: CDR1 KGHSH and CDR2 LQKENI. The CDR3 spells CASMRGTNEKLFF. CDR3 in DNA: TGTGCCAGCATGCGGGGCACTAATGAAAAACTGTTTTTT.

This clonotype was observed at least ten times. The rearrangement links TRBV7-6 to TRBJ2-5; a weak D match, TRBD1 (5 bases). The CDR3 extends over 15 amino acids. Trimming pared 5 bases from V and 0 bases from J, leaving 13 bases between. Germline V gives CDR1 SGHVS, CDR2 FNYEAQ. DNA of the CDR3: TGTGCCAGCAGCCCAGTAAGGGGCCACCAAGAGACCCAGTACTTC. Its translation is CASSPVRGHQETQYF.

A few counts support this clonotype. The V gene is TRBV6-2 or TRBV6-3, the J gene TRBJ1-2; D unresolved. CDR3 size: 12 residues. The germline V gene encodes CDR1 MNHEY and CDR2 SVGEGT. V gave up 6 bases and J gave up 8 bases, with 13 bases separating them. The CDR3 DNA sequence: TGTGCCAGCAGGCCGGGCTCGCGGGGCTACACCTTC. Translated, it gives CASRPGSRGYTF.

Many counts were recorded for this clonotype. The V and J genes are TRBV7-3 and TRBJ2-1, with TRBD2 matching over 9 bases. V lost 1 base and J lost 10; bases outside the gene matches: 2. Per germline, CDR1 SGHTA and CDR2 FQGTGA. This CDR3 comprises 13 residues. As DNA, the CDR3 is TGTGCCAGCAGCTTAAGTGCGGGAGGGGAGCAGTTCTTC. Its translation: CASSLSAGGEQFF.

This clonotype was observed a handful of times. J is TRBJ2-7 and V is TRBV2; a possible D gene is TRBD1 (5 bases). Germline values: CDR1 SNHLY, CDR2 FYNNEI. Trimming removed 4 bases from V and 1 base from J, with 20 bases in between. The CDR3 totals 17 residues. In nucleotides, the CDR3 is TGTGCCAGCAGTGGTCCGGGTGGCCAGGGAAATTCCTACGAGCAGTACTTC. Translated: CASSGPGGQGNSYEQYF. Full variable domain (remainder filled in from reference TRBV2 and TRBJ2-7): EPEVTQTPSHQVTQMGQEVILRCVPISNHLYFYWYRQILGQKVEFLVSFYNNEISEKSEIFDDQFSVERPDGSNFTLKIRSTKLEDSAMYFCASSGPGGQGNSYEQYFGPGTRLTVT.

This clonotype has a count of ten or more. The gene calls are TRBV12-3 or TRBV12-4 and TRBJ1-1; D unresolved. The CDR3 spans 15 residues. The V end lost 1 base, the J end lost 8 bases, and 17 bases lay between the germline ends. CDR3 DNA sequence: TGTGCCAGCAGTTTAGGGACCAGGCCCGGGCGGGAAGCTTTCTTT. Protein: CASSLGTRPGREAFF.

This chain links TRBV29-1 with TRBJ2-3, with D perhaps matching TRBD1 (6 bases). This CDR3 has 15 residues. The V and J ends lost 3 bases and 0 bases respectively, with 13 bases between them. Germline CDR1 SQVTM, CDR2 ANQGSEA. The CDR3 DNA is TGCAGCGTTGAGGGACACCTATCTAGCACAGATACGCAGTATTTT. Its protein is CSVEGHLSSTDTQYF.

This clonotype was detected a few times. The chain is built from TRBV12-3 or TRBV12-4 and TRBJ2-3; D gene unclear. The CDR3 is 14 amino acids. Trimming stripped 7 bases from V and 5 bases from J, with 16 bases between. The CDR3 DNA reads as TGTGCCAGCACGGGCCTCCCCCTCAGAGATACGCAGTATTTT. This sequence encodes CASTGLPLRDTQYF.

This clonotype was observed a few times. This chain links TRBV18 with TRBJ2-3; the D is unclear. Trimming took 3 bases from V and 4 from J, leaving 8 bases between them. The CDR3 is 13 amino acids. Germline CDR1 KGHSH, CDR2 LQKENI. DNA of the CDR3: TGTGCCAGCTCACCTCTGGGGTCAGATACGCAGTATTTT. Encoded protein: CASSPLGSDTQYF.

This clonotype was seen a single time. CDR3 DNA: TGTGCCAGCAGCGTAGCTACTACTTTCCTAGAGGGGGAGACCCAGTACTTC. This sequence encodes CASSVATTFLEGETQYF. This sequence joins TRBV9 and TRBJ2-5; D may correspond to TRBD1 or TRBD2 (5 bases each). This CDR3 region has 17 residues. Trimming left V 0 bases short and J 5 bases short, with 20 bases between. Germline loops: CDR1 SGDLS, CDR2 YYNGEE.

A few counts support this clonotype. The limits of the CDR3 on the DNA are not certain, so only TCRdb's listed CDR3 is given. The chain recombines TRBV29-1 with TRBJ1-1; the table's D call, TRBD1, has no DNA check behind it. The CDR3 spans 13 amino acids, including both terminal residues. CDR1 and CDR2 from the germline V gene are SQVTM and ANQGSEA. CDR3 protein: CSVPVGGGSEAFF.

This clonotype was picked up a small number of times. The chain has TRBV14 and TRBJ2-4, with D possibly called TRBD1 or TRBD2 (5 bases each). V was clipped by 4 bases and J by 7 bases, with 14 bases between them. Germline V gene data show CDR1 as SGHDN and CDR2 as FVKESK. This CDR3 is 14 amino acids long. CDR3 region: CASSPHFEGNIQYF. In DNA, the CDR3 is TGTGCCAGCAGCCCTCACTTCGAGGGGAACATTCAGTACTTC.

This clonotype was counted ten times or more. V and J are TRBV12-3 or TRBV12-4 and TRBJ2-2; TRBD2 matches 7 bases. The CDR3 spans 16 residues. V lost 1 base and J lost 5; bases outside the gene matches: 7. CDR3 residues: CASSLGWREMTGELFF. CDR3 sequence (DNA): TGTGCCAGCAGTTTAGGTTGGCGGGAGATGACCGGGGAGCTGTTTTTT.

The chain uses TRBV20-1 and TRBJ1-5; D is uncertain. V gave up 6 bases and J gave up 3 bases, with 12 bases separating them. Germline V gene data show CDR1 as DFQATT and CDR2 as SNEGSKA (reference sequence). The CDR3 loop spans 13 amino acids. Here the CDR3 reads CSAIVGPNQPQHF. CDR3 in DNA: TGCAGTGCCATCGTAGGACCCAATCAGCCCCAGCATTTT.

Many counts were recorded for this clonotype. The CDR3 DNA reads TGTGCCAGCAGCTGGGACAGGTCTTCCTACGAGCAGTACTTC. Translated: CASSWDRSSYEQYF. V gene TRBV7-9 combines with J gene TRBJ2-7; 8 bases match TRBD1. Germline V gene data show CDR1 as SEHNR and CDR2 as FQNEAQ (reference sequence). The CDR3 has 14 residues. J lost 1 base, V lost 4 bases, and 3 bases had no gene match.

This clonotype was observed at least ten times. The V and J genes are TRBV16 and TRBJ1-1; D gene uncertain. Trimming removed 1 base at V and 0 bases at J, with 3 bases between. Per the germline V gene, CDR1 is KGHSY and CDR2 is FQNENV. There are 13 residues in the CDR3. CDR3: CASSQLVNTEAFF. In nucleotides, the CDR3 is TGTGCCAGCAGCCAATTAGTGAACACTGAAGCTTTCTTT.